Listed below are T cell receptor beta chains from one sample, sequenced in a study of response to subunit inactivated influenza vaccine. MiXCR, run by TCRdb on the RT-PCR reads, gives a single entry per CDR3 protein. The table records roughly 150,000 distinct CDR3 sequences, 9.5% to 13% of them present only once. The sample here was non-naive T cells sorted from PBMCs, taken 40 to 50 days after vaccination. The source of these receptors is a man in his forties or fifties who received an inactivated influenza vaccine. Each CDR3 is given with its conserved first and last residue. Each record gives: clone size, V gene, J gene, CDR3 protein. Clone size is not always given. Where it is, it says once, few, many or a class for expanded clones.

>.|TRBV7-9|TRBJ2-5
CASSRTGLEETQYF
>.|TRBV4-2|TRBJ2-5
CASSQDGRDQETQYF
>many|TRBV5-5|TRBJ2-2
CASSLQYTDTGELFF
>.|TRBV4-2|TRBJ1-1
CASSQPTGGTEAFF
>many|TRBV20-1|TRBJ2-1
CSSGTHNEQFF
>few|TRBV10-3|TRBJ2-7
CAISDPLGRGLYEQYF
>.|TRBV5-1|TRBJ1-1
CASSPTWTGNTEAFF
>few|TRBV5-6|TRBJ2-7
CASSRDTNPYEQYF
>many|TRBV7-9|TRBJ1-2
CASSSIGAAIANYGYTF
>few|TRBV20-1|TRBJ2-5
CSAIPTGGLKETQYF
>few|TRBV28|TRBJ1-4
CASRISEKLFF
>few|TRBV10-3|TRBJ1-2
CAISEMAGDNYGYTF
>.|TRBV19|TRBJ2-1
CASSMSPGLDSNEQFF
>.|TRBV15|TRBJ2-7
CATSTGDRSYEQYF
>.|TRBV7-9|TRBJ2-7
CASSRSRYEQYF
>many|TRBV28|TRBJ2-7
CASSVSGMLSYEQYF
>few|TRBV10-3|TRBJ2-5
CAISEEERGTQYF
>.|TRBV6-1|TRBJ2-1
CASSTRDRGREFF
>.|TRBV7-8|TRBJ1-5
CASSRTGGNQPQHF
>few|TRBV20-1|TRBJ2-1
CSAKWDRTYNEQFF
>few|TRBV6-5|TRBJ2-3
CASSYKTAFGPTDTQYF
>many|TRBV7-9|TRBJ2-7
CASSPRDRYEQYF
>few|TRBV6-2/TRBV6-3|TRBJ2-7
CASRTAGREVYEQYF
>few|TRBV9|TRBJ2-5
CASSVASLETQYF
>few|TRBV6-2/TRBV6-3|TRBJ2-1
CASSPFNEQFF
>.|TRBV20-1|TRBJ2-5
CSAPVGAAKETQYF
>many|TRBV5-5|TRBJ2-3
CASSLSRGSPDTQYF
>many|TRBV13|TRBJ2-7
CASTPSGRGLSYEQYF
>once|TRBV30|TRBJ1-6
CAWSPLGDSPLHF
>.|TRBV24-1|TRBJ2-3
CATASSSGTGPTDTQYF
>many|TRBV20-1|TRBJ1-1
CSAPSWGVAFF
>many|TRBV24-1|TRBJ2-1
CATSGGEILTYNEQFF
>.|TRBV4-2|TRBJ1-4
CASSQDRTQNEKLSF
>.|TRBV2|TRBJ1-2
CASSVVGGGYTF
>medium-sized|TRBV7-9|TRBJ2-3
CASSSELAGVATDTQYF
>.|TRBV7-9|TRBJ2-7
CASSLAGTAAYEQYF
>.|TRBV6-1|TRBJ2-1
CASRKTSRWNEQFF
>many|TRBV7-9|TRBJ2-7
CASSGDRYPYEQYF
>few|TRBV5-1|TRBJ1-2
CASSLAGEGGYTF
>few|TRBV7-8|TRBJ1-5
CASSTQGAAAQPQHF
>.|TRBV7-2|TRBJ2-1
CASSLAHLAGGYNEQFF
>few|TRBV5-6|TRBJ2-7
CASSTWDREDEQYF
>few|TRBV12-3/TRBV12-4|TRBJ1-6
CASRLRQSLNSPLHF
>.|TRBV7-9|TRBJ2-3
CASSGQGRVRYTQYF
>.|TRBV5-5|TRBJ2-3
CASSYGLAGALTDTQYF
>many|TRBV29-1|TRBJ1-1
CSGEQGVAFF
>many|TRBV5-5|TRBJ1-2
CASSNGQGNYGYTF
>.|TRBV9|TRBJ2-3
CASSGTTGGRTDTQYF
>few|TRBV5-1|TRBJ1-2
CASSLEGPPYGYTF
>.|TRBV5-1|TRBJ2-1
CASSLGTSGNSEQFF
>few|TRBV6-1|TRBJ2-3
CASTLSGTGITDTQYF